The rows below give T cell receptor beta chains drawn from one sample of a study of blood T cell repertoires in COVID-19. Profiled with immunoSEQ multiplex PCR; TCRdb holds only in-frame clones, not every one. The repertoire includes 380,000 or so clones, around 90% of them detected once, and roughly 1.2% sits in the top ten. Sequenced material: peripheral blood. Receptors were obtained from a man between 35 and 55 years old with acute or convalescent COVID-19. Each CDR3 is given with its conserved first and last residue. Each record gives: J gene, CDR3 length, V gene, D gene, clone size, CDR3 DNA, CDR3 protein. The D gene is left open where the match is weak. Size tells how often a clone was seen (once, few, many) or the class of an expanded clone, and some rows leave it out.

J gene: TRBJ2-7; CDR3 length: 15; V gene: TRBV7-2; D gene: NA; clone size: NA; CDR3 DNA: TGTGCCAGCAGCTTAGTTGCGAGGTTCATCTACGAGCAGTACTTC; CDR3 protein: CASSLVARFIYEQYF
J gene: TRBJ2-5; CDR3 length: 15; V gene: TRBV27; D gene: TRBD2; clone size: once; CDR3 DNA: TGTGCCAGCAGAGAGCTTGGGGGGGGTGTAGAGACCCAGTACTTC; CDR3 protein: CASRELGGGVETQYF
J gene: TRBJ1-5; CDR3 length: 14; V gene: TRBV6-5; D gene: NA; clone size: NA; CDR3 DNA: TGTGCCAGCATTCCGGACAGACTAAATCAGCCCCAGCATTTT; CDR3 protein: CASIPDRLNQPQHF
J gene: TRBJ2-5; CDR3 length: 14; V gene: TRBV2; D gene: NA; clone size: once; CDR3 DNA: TGTGCCAGCAGTGATAGTGGGGGGCAAGAGACCCAGTACTTC; CDR3 protein: CASSDSGGQETQYF
J gene: TRBJ2-7; CDR3 length: 16; V gene: TRBV18; D gene: TRBD2; clone size: NA; CDR3 DNA: TGTGCCAGCTCACCAAATAGACTAGCGGGAATCTACGAGCAGTACTTC; CDR3 protein: CASSPNRLAGIYEQYF
J gene: TRBJ2-7; CDR3 length: 15; V gene: TRBV6-4; D gene: TRBD2; clone size: NA; CDR3 DNA: TGTGCCAGCAGTGGGGTGATTAGCGGGAGTTACGAGCAGTACTTC; CDR3 protein: CASSGVISGSYEQYF
J gene: TRBJ2-7; CDR3 length: 14; V gene: TRBV3-1/TRBV3-2; D gene: NA; clone size: NA; CDR3 DNA: TGTGCCAGCAGCCAGATCGGGTTGGACTACGAGCAGTACTTC; CDR3 protein: CASSQIGLDYEQYF
J gene: TRBJ2-7; CDR3 length: 15; V gene: TRBV28; D gene: TRBD2; clone size: NA; CDR3 DNA: TGTGCCAGCAGTTCCGTAGCGGGAGGTCCCTACGAGCAGTACTTC; CDR3 protein: CASSSVAGGPYEQYF
J gene: TRBJ1-4; CDR3 length: 14; V gene: TRBV7-9; D gene: TRBD1; clone size: NA; CDR3 DNA: TGTGCCAGCAGTTTGACAGGGCGAAGAGAAAAACTGTTTTTT; CDR3 protein: CASSLTGRREKLFF
J gene: TRBJ2-1; CDR3 length: 16; V gene: TRBV3-1/TRBV3-2; D gene: TRBD2; clone size: once; CDR3 DNA: TGTGCCAGCAGCCAAGTTCGAAGGACTAGACACAATGAGCAGTTCTTC; CDR3 protein: CASSQVRRTRHNEQFF
J gene: TRBJ2-1; CDR3 length: 16; V gene: TRBV28; D gene: NA; clone size: NA; CDR3 DNA: TGTGCCAGCAGTTCGAACAGGGTTCTTACGTACAATGAGCAGTTCTTC; CDR3 protein: CASSSNRVLTYNEQFF
J gene: TRBJ2-3; CDR3 length: 15; V gene: TRBV19; D gene: TRBD2; clone size: few; CDR3 DNA: TGTGCCAGTAGTCGGGGGGGGGCGTTTAGCGGGACGCAGTATTTT; CDR3 protein: CASSRGGAFSGTQYF
J gene: TRBJ1-5; CDR3 length: 13; V gene: TRBV6-6; D gene: NA; clone size: NA; CDR3 DNA: TGTGCCAGCAGTTACGTCCCCCTTCAGCCCCAGCATTTT; CDR3 protein: CASSYVPLQPQHF
J gene: TRBJ1-5; CDR3 length: 17; V gene: TRBV19; D gene: NA; clone size: NA; CDR3 DNA: TGTGCCAGTAGTAAGGGGGGGGATCTGATAATTAATCAGCCCCAGCATTTT; CDR3 protein: CASSKGGDLIINQPQHF
J gene: TRBJ1-1; CDR3 length: 16; V gene: TRBV6-2/TRBV6-3; D gene: NA; clone size: NA; CDR3 DNA: TGTGCCAGCAGTTATCCCCGGACGAGGGAGAACACTGAAGCTTTCTTT; CDR3 protein: CASSYPRTRENTEAFF